This T cell receptor (beta chain) was identified in a study of naive CD8 T cells in extremely preterm neonates. Study-wide results and limits: CDR3 nucleotide sharing was roughly 3% in preterm, about 0.37% term, approximately 0.028% children, about 0.0094% adults. Limitations included small sample size and variable preterm productive templates. Preterm infants showed shorter CDR3s, fewer N additions and less trimming than older groups.

Live Annexin V-negative naive CD3+CD8+CD45RA+CCR7+ T cells were sorted. The CDR3 totals 15 residues. V lost 6 bases to trimming and J lost 4 bases; unmatched junction nucleotides: 10. Germline CDR1 reads LGHNT; CDR2 reads FRNRAP. The protocol was immunoSEQ multiplex PCR, while the TCRdb copy is restricted to in-frame clones and leaves out a portion. The repertoire holds about 7,100 clones, with 95% to 98% as singletons. Points on this clone: What it binds is unknown.

The chain combines TRBV12-5 with TRBJ2-7; TRBD1 agrees at 9 bases. Sequenced material: naive CD8+ T cells from blood. The clonotype originates from a human donor in good health. The CDR3 DNA sequence: TGTGCTAGTGGACTCGTAGGGACAGGGCCTTACGAGCAGTACTTC. Protein: CASGLVGTGPYEQYF.